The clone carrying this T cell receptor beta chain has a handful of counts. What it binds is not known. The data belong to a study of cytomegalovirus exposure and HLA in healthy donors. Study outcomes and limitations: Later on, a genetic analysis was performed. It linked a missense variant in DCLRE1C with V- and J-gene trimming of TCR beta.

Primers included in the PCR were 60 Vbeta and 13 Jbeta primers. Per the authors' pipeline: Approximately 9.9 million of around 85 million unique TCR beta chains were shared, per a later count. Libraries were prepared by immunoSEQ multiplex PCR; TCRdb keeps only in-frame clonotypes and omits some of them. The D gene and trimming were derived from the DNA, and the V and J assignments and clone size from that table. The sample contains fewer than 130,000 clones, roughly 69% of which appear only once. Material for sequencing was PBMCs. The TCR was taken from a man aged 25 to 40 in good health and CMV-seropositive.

CDR3 sequence: CASSQGVRGYATNEKLFF. The CDR3 coding sequence is TGCGCCAGCAGCCAAGGGGTGCGGGGGTACGCAACTAATGAAAAACTGTTTTTT. The genes are TRBV4-1 and TRBJ1-4; possibly TRBD1 for D (5 bases). In germline, CDR1 is MGHRA, CDR2 YSYEKL. This CDR3 is 18 amino acids long. V lost 1 base and J lost 0, with 15 bases in between.